This T cell receptor beta chain was sequenced in a study of regulatory T cells in long-lasting Graves disease. Study outcomes and limitations: Lower TCR diversity was seen in persistent Graves' patients than in newly diagnosed ones.

This clonotype occurred a few times. Its antigen is unknown. The time point denotes: newly diagnosed GD, antithyroid drugs for less than 3 months. Extracted PBMC RNA gave rise to the TCR library. American Thyroid Association guidelines served as the basis for diagnosing Graves' disease. CDR3 regions were amplified by Arm-PCR using iRepertoire HTBI primers to build TCR beta libraries. Using its own MiXCR run on the multiplex PCR reads, TCRdb lists one record per CDR3 protein. Of approximately 400,000 distinct CDR3 sequences in the sample, 14% to 15% were seen once. The data also belong to a second study, concerning T cells in Graves' hyperthyroidism and ophthalmopathy. As that study records: Carried out on the TCR CDR3, a first-round RT-PCR used the HTBI primer set.

The source was peripheral blood mononuclear cells (PBMCs), collected at new diagnosis, from a patient treated with antithyroid drugs. The source of this sequence is a woman aged 40 to 50 with Graves disease.

CDR3 DNA sequence: TGTGCCAACACCCAAACAAGGGTTTTACGCTCCTACAATGAGCAGTTCTTC. Translated, it gives CANTQTRVLRSYNEQFF. The chain joins TRBV6-2 or TRBV6-3 to TRBJ2-1; D is unclear. The CDR3 runs to 17 residues. V was trimmed by 10 bases and J by 0 bases, leaving 22 bases between them. Per germline, CDR1 MNHEY and CDR2 SVGEGT.